The 22 T cell receptor beta chains reported below all come from one sample, sequenced in a study of cytomegalovirus exposure and HLA in healthy donors (dated by TCRdb to the late 2010s). Libraries were constructed by the immunoSEQ multiplex PCR assay. For the multiplex PCR, a mixture combining 60 forward primers for TCR Vbeta segments and 13 reverse primers for TCR Jbeta segments was used. TCRdb holds this immuneACCESS table with in-frame rearrangements only. Some clones are missing; in checked studies, unresolved V genes explain under half, and the rest has no known cause. This sample comprises around 150,000 clones, roughly 78% of them detected only once. The ten largest account for around 6.3% of the sample. Sequences were obtained from PBMCs. The receptor source for this set is a man in his forties in good health and CMV-seropositive.

The V and J genes are TRBV4-1 and TRBJ2-7, with a weak D call TRBD1 (6 bases). CDR3 length: 14 amino acids. Trimming stripped 5 bases from V and 7 bases from J, with 18 bases between. Germline CDR1 is MGHRA and CDR2 is YSYEKL. In DNA form, the CDR3 reads TGCGCCAGCAGCGACAGGTGGACCTCACGGGAGCAGTACTTC. Encoded protein: CASSDRWTSREQYF.

The chain recombines TRBV5-4 with TRBJ2-5; D call uncertain. V was shortened by 3 bases and J by 0 bases, with 9 bases between the two germline ends. The germline gives CDR1 SGHNT, CDR2 YYREEE (reference sequence). CDR3 length: 14 residues. The CDR3 loop reads CASSSLTYQETQYF. CDR3 bases: TGTGCCAGCAGCTCGTTGACTTACCAAGAGACCCAGTACTTC.

The V call is TRBV18, the J call TRBJ2-5, with 7 bases lining up with TRBD1. Germline V gives CDR1 KGHSH, CDR2 LQKENI. This CDR3 contains 17 residues. The J segment lost 2 bases and the V segment lost 2 bases, leaving 11 bases of the junction unmatched. The CDR3 loop reads CASSPWALRGQQETQYF. The DNA for the CDR3 is TGTGCCAGCTCACCATGGGCGCTTAGGGGACAGCAAGAGACCCAGTACTTC.

The chain uses TRBV7-2 and TRBJ2-4; no clear D gene. CDR3 length: 14 residues. Germline CDR1 SGHTA, CDR2 FQGNSA. V lost 1 base to trimming and J lost 3 bases, with 7 bases between them. For the CDR3, the DNA is TGTGCCAGCAGCTTAGACAGAAACAAAAACATTCAGTACTTC. Translation: CASSLDRNKNIQYF.

The rearrangement links TRBV5-4 to TRBJ2-1; 7 nucleotides agree with TRBD1. V lost 4 bases and J lost 5; bases outside the gene matches: 6. CDR1 is SGHNT and CDR2 is YYREEE in the germline V gene (reference sequence). CDR3 length equals 14 residues. This chain's CDR3 is CASSRDRLNNEQFF. DNA of the CDR3: TGTGCCAGCAGCCGGGACAGACTCAACAATGAGCAGTTCTTC. Together with reference TRBV5-4 and TRBJ2-1, the CDR3 gives the full variable domain: ETGVTQSPTHLIKTRGQQVTLRCSSQSGHNTVSWYQQALGQGPQFIFQYYREEENGRGNFPPRFSGLQFPNYSSELNVNALELDDSALYLCASSRDRLNNEQFFGPGTRLTVL.

The rearrangement links TRBV18 to TRBJ1-6; 8 nucleotides line up with TRBD1. J was trimmed by 7 bases and V by 2 bases; bases with no gene match: 4. Germline V gives CDR1 KGHSH, CDR2 LQKENI. CDR3 length equals 15 residues. DNA for the CDR3: TGTGCCAGCTCACCAATGACAGGGGAGAATTCACCCCTCCACTTT. It codes for CASSPMTGENSPLHF.

This sequence joins TRBV10-3 and TRBJ2-7; 12 bases map to TRBD2. Germline V gene data show CDR1 as ENHRY and CDR2 as SYGVKD. V shed 7 bases, J shed 4 bases, and the junction held 11 bases outside the gene matches. This CDR3 comprises 16 residues. CDR3 nucleotides: TGTGCCATCACCCCTACACAGACTAGCGGGGGTTACGAGCAGTACTTC. It is translated as CAITPTQTSGGYEQYF.

V usage is TRBV18 and J usage is TRBJ1-1; D perhaps matches TRBD1 (5 bases). Germline V CDR1 and CDR2: KGHSH, LQKENI. CDR3 length equals 14 residues. Trimming shortened V by 3 bases and J by 2 bases, and 10 bases separated the two germline ends. CDR3 bases: TGTGCCAGCTCACCCGCGGGGCCCAACACTGAAGCTTTCTTT. The encoded protein is CASSPAGPNTEAFF. The full variable domain, in which reference TRBV18 and TRBJ1-1 provide the parts outside the CDR3, is NAGVMQNPRHLVRRRGQEARLRCSPMKGHSHVYWYRQLPEEGLKFMVYLQKENIIDESGMPKERFSAEFPKEGPSILRIQQVVRGDSAAYFCASSPAGPNTEAFFGQGTRLTVV.

The chain employs TRBV10-1 and TRBJ2-5; TRBD1 might be the D (6 bases). CDR1 is WNHNN and CDR2 is SYGVQD in the germline V gene (reference sequence). Trimming shortened V by 3 bases and J by 3 bases, and 8 bases separated the two germline ends. CDR3 size: 13 residues. CDR3 coding DNA: TGCGCCAGCAGTGATCCAGGGGAAGAGACCCAGTACTTC. The encoded protein is CASSDPGEETQYF.

This clone was observed once. The rearrangement links TRBV27 to TRBJ2-1, with a possible D match to TRBD2 (5 bases). This CDR3 contains 13 residues. CDR1 and CDR2 from the germline V gene are MNHEY and SMNVEV (reference sequence). V dropped 6 bases and J dropped 6 bases, with 12 bases sitting between them. CDR3 sequence (DNA): TGTGCCAGCAGCCCGAGTCGGGGCAATGAGCAGTTCTTC. Translation: CASSPSRGNEQFF.

In this sample, this clone turned up once. This rearrangement joins TRBV2 to TRBJ1-2; D is ambiguous. Germline V lookup: CDR1 SNHLY, CDR2 FYNNEI. Trimming removed 3 bases at V and 7 bases at J, with 9 bases between. The CDR3 sequence is 12 residues long. Here the CDR3 DNA reads TGTGCCAGCAGTGAGGACTTGGGTGGCTACACCTTC. The encoded protein is CASSEDLGGYTF.

V gene TRBV5-6 combines with J gene TRBJ1-3; possible D gene TRBD1, 5 bases. The CDR3 runs to 14 residues. The germline CDR1 and CDR2 sequences are SGHDT and YYEEEE. Between the trimmed V and J ends, which lost 4 bases and 1 base, there was a span of 9 bases. In DNA form, the CDR3 reads TGTGCCAGCAGCATAAGGGGATCTGGAAACACCATATATTTT. Translation: CASSIRGSGNTIYF.

This clone has a handful of counts. This chain joins TRBV28 and TRBJ1-5, with 9 bases aligning to TRBD1. The CDR3 spans 14 residues. V gave up 5 bases and J gave up 5 bases; unmatched junction bases: 4. Germline V gives CDR1 MDHEN, CDR2 SYDVKM. The CDR3 sequence: CASSPGTGYQPQHF. The DNA of the CDR3 is TGTGCCAGCAGTCCGGGGACAGGGTATCAGCCCCAGCATTTT.

This sequence joins TRBV11-1 and TRBJ1-4; 8 nucleotides line up with TRBD1. CDR1 and CDR2 from the germline V gene are SGHAT and FQDESV (reference sequence). Trimming took 4 bases from V and 8 from J; bases not matched to a gene: 9. This CDR3 contains 15 residues. The CDR3 protein is CASSSSRTGREKLFF. CDR3 DNA sequence: TGTGCCAGCAGCTCGTCTCGGACAGGGAGGGAAAAACTGTTTTTT.

The V and J genes are TRBV11-2 and TRBJ2-7; 10 nucleotides agree with TRBD2. V shed 4 bases, J shed 4 bases, and the junction held 7 bases outside the gene matches. The CDR3 is 15 residues long. In germline, CDR1 is SGHAT, CDR2 FQNNGV. Here the CDR3 reads CASSSPGTSVYEQYF. For the CDR3, the DNA is TGTGCCAGCAGCTCCCCCGGGACTAGCGTATACGAGCAGTACTTC.

The gene calls are TRBV4-2 and TRBJ2-1; 8 bases align to TRBD2. This CDR3 has 16 amino acids. V lost 4 bases to trimming and J lost 5 bases; unmatched junction nucleotides: 10. Germline V gene lookup returns CDR1 LGHNA and CDR2 YNFKEQ. The CDR3 region is CASSPRKLAENNEQFF. The CDR3 DNA is TGTGCCAGCAGCCCCCGAAAACTAGCGGAGAACAATGAGCAGTTCTTC.

The V and J genes are TRBV5-1 and TRBJ2-7; 8 bases align to TRBD2. Germline trimming cut 0 bases from V and 4 bases from J; bases unmatched to any gene: 12. The CDR3 covers 17 residues. Germline V CDR1 and CDR2: SGHRS, YFSETQ. CDR3 bases: TGCGCCAGCAGCTTGGATGTGGGGGGAGCGGGAGAGTACGAGCAGTACTTC. As protein: CASSLDVGGAGEYEQYF.

This clone was detected a few times. The chain carries TRBV15 and TRBJ1-3; TRBD1 matches 7 bases. V lost 1 base, J lost 5 bases, and 2 bases stayed unmatched. The germline gives CDR1 LNHNV, CDR2 YYDKDF (reference sequence). CDR3 length equals 14 residues. CDR3 region: CATSRGDRRNTIYF. The DNA for the CDR3 is TGTGCCACCAGCAGAGGGGACAGAAGAAACACCATATATTTT.

The rearrangement links TRBV27 to TRBJ2-3; 7 bases are shared with TRBD2. The CDR3 loop spans 17 amino acids. Germline CDR1 MNHEY, CDR2 SMNVEV (reference sequence). With 3 bases clipped from V and 8 bases from J, the junction kept 17 bases outside the gene matches. The CDR3 loop reads CASSLGDYGAGLLTQYF. The CDR3 DNA reads as TGTGCCAGCAGTTTGGGGGACTACGGCGCGGGGTTACTTACGCAGTATTTT.

This sequence joins TRBV5-8 and TRBJ2-3; possibly TRBD2 for D (5 bases). Germline V lookup: CDR1 SGHTS, CDR2 YDEGEE. The germline V and J ends were trimmed by 5 bases and 0 bases, with 13 bases remaining between them. The CDR3 runs 15 residues. The CDR3 coding sequence is TGTGCCAGCAGTGACTACAGCCATAGCACAGATACGCAGTATTTT. Protein product: CASSDYSHSTDTQYF.

On this clone itself: This specimen includes other DNA sequences encoding the same CDR3. The rearrangement joins TRBV11-2 to TRBJ2-7, with TRBD2 identical over 12 bases. Germline assignment: CDR1 SGHAT and CDR2 FQNNGV. V dropped 5 bases and J dropped 2; count of bases not matched to a gene: 13. This CDR3 spans 18 amino acids. Written as DNA, the CDR3 is TGTGCCAGCAGCCCTCGAGGACTAGCGGGACAAAAAACCTACGAGCAGTACTTC. This encodes CASSPRGLAGQKTYEQYF. The whole variable domain, remainder taken from reference TRBV11-2 and TRBJ2-7, is EAGVAQSPRYKIIEKRQSVAFWCNPISGHATLYWYQQILGQGPKLLIQFQNNGVVDDSQLPKDRFSAERLKGVDSTLKIQPAKLEDSAVYLCASSPRGLAGQKTYEQYFGPGTRLTVT.

V usage is TRBV11-2 and J usage is TRBJ2-3; 7 nucleotides align to TRBD1. Germline V gene data show CDR1 as SGHAT and CDR2 as FQNNGV. The CDR3 is 15 amino acids. V lost 0 bases to trimming and J lost 5 bases; unmatched junction nucleotides: 5. As DNA, the CDR3 is TGTGCCAGCAGCTTAGATGTGACAGGGTTAGATACGCAGTATTTT. It translates to CASSLDVTGLDTQYF.